This T cell receptor (beta chain) stems from a study of monozygotic twins with inflammatory bowel disease. TCRdb reprocessed the 5' RACE reads and keeps a single row for each CDR3 protein, giving no DNA. The ten most abundant clones cover approximately 2% of a sample with approximately 340,000 distinct CDR3 sequences. Germline CDR1 and CDR2: KGHDR and SFDVKD. The CDR3 totals 15 residues. The source is a human donor with ulcerative colitis or Crohn's disease, or a healthy co-twin of an affected twin (not recorded which). Material for sequencing was blood. The rearrangement uses TRBV24-1 and TRBJ1-2; TCRdb outputs TRBD1, but without DNA this stays unchecked. The CDR3 protein is CATSDPRGFEYGYTF.